This record covers a single T cell receptor (beta chain). Its target is unknown. The data were taken from a study of T cell responses to AZD1222 COVID-19 vaccine. Method: immunoSEQ multiplex PCR; TCRdb's copy keeps in-frame clones and lacks some. The table records roughly 140,000 clones, about nine tenths of them present only once. Broader study findings: The study reported that nearly half of spike-specific TCRs target unmutated variant regions.

Germline CDR1 LNHDA, CDR2 SQIVND (reference sequence). The CDR3 runs 16 residues. V dropped 1 base and J dropped 5 bases, with 17 bases sitting between them. The rearrangement joins TRBV19 to TRBJ2-5, with a possible D match to TRBD2 (6 bases). The specimen comprised peripheral blood, sampled on day 0 of AZD1222 vaccination. The sequence came from an adult in good health. The CDR3 loop reads CASSIGAAGLQETQYF. As DNA, the CDR3 is TGTGCCAGTAGTATAGGGGCGGCGGGGCTCCAGGAGACCCAGTACTTC.